The 24 T cell receptor beta chains listed next were all sequenced from one sample in a study of shared clonotypes between healthy human individuals. Clones were read by immunoSEQ multiplex PCR, and TCRdb kept only the in-frame ones, dropping some. The sample carries around 2.5 million clones, roughly 93% recorded once. The sequenced sample consisted of naive CD4+ T cells from PBMCs. Specified subset: CD45RA+ positively selected. The receptor set was obtained from a man in his late teens or twenties in good health. Some clones in this sample may be carry-over from other donors' samples.

This chain connects TRBV7-2 to TRBJ2-1, with D possibly matching TRBD1 (5 bases). The V end was cut by 4 bases, the J end by 10 bases, with 11 bases between. CDR3 length: 12 amino acids. The germline V gene has CDR1 SGHTA and CDR2 FQGNSA. Written as DNA, the CDR3 is TGTGCCAGCAGCTCACCAGGGTACGAGCAGTTCTTC. This encodes CASSSPGYEQFF. Variable domain in full (rest from reference TRBV7-2 and TRBJ2-1): GAGVSQSPSNKVTEKGKDVELRCDPISGHTALYWYRQSLGQGLEFLIYFQGNSAPDKSGLPSDRFSAERTGGSVSTLTIQRTQQEDSAVYLCASSSPGYEQFFGPGTRLTVL.

The chain couples TRBV5-4 to TRBJ2-5, with 7 bases fitting TRBD1. Germline V gene lookup returns CDR1 SGHNT and CDR2 YYREEE (reference sequence). CDR3 length equals 17 residues. The junction had 18 bases not matched to a gene; V was cut back by 5 bases and J by 5 bases. CDR3 DNA: TGTGCCAGCAGTCGATTGCCTCCCGGGACAGACAGCGAGACCCAGTACTTC. Translation: CASSRLPPGTDSETQYF.

This rearrangement joins TRBV28 to TRBJ1-5; possible D gene TRBD1, 5 bases. Trimming shortened V by 6 bases and J by 2 bases, and 11 bases separated the two germline ends. Germline V gene sequence: CDR1 MDHEN, CDR2 SYDVKM. CDR3 length: 14 amino acids. The CDR3, as DNA: TGTGCCAGCAGACGCGACAGAGGCAATCAGCCCCAGCATTTT. Translating it yields CASRRDRGNQPQHF. Full variable domain (rest looked up from reference TRBV28 and TRBJ1-5): DVKVTQSSRYLVKRTGEKVFLECVQDMDHENMFWYRQDPGLGLRLIYFSYDVKMKEKGDIPEGYSVSREKKERFSLILESASTNQTSMYLCASRRDRGNQPQHFGDGTRLSIL.

The chain links TRBV9 to TRBJ1-4; possibly TRBD1 for D (5 bases). Per the germline V gene, CDR1 is SGDLS and CDR2 is YYNGEE. The CDR3 is made up of 19 amino acids. V dropped 2 bases and J dropped 3 bases, with 23 bases sitting between them. The CDR3 here is CASSVSEPGSGGANEKLFF. CDR3 sequence (DNA): TGTGCCAGCAGCGTTTCAGAGCCAGGGAGCGGGGGAGCTAATGAAAAACTGTTTTTT.

This clone was picked up one time. This chain links TRBV11-2 with TRBJ2-7; 9 bases are shared with TRBD1. The germline CDR1 and CDR2 sequences are SGHAT and FQNNGV. The CDR3 consists of 15 residues. Unmatched junction bases numbered 10, after V lost 4 bases and J lost 6 bases. The CDR3 region has the DNA TGTGCCAGCAGCTCATCCGGGACAGGGACAGGCGAGCAGTACTTC. This translates into CASSSSGTGTGEQYF.

The rearrangement uses TRBV4-1 and TRBJ1-4; the D gene is possibly TRBD1 (6 bases). The CDR3 is 16 amino acids. Germline CDR1 MGHRA, CDR2 YSYEKL. Trimming shortened V by 1 base and J by 2 bases, and 11 bases separated the two germline ends. The CDR3 nucleotides read TGCGCCAGCAGCCAAGGGGTGGGGGGCACTAATGAAAAACTGTTTTTT. Translated, it gives CASSQGVGGTNEKLFF.

The chain employs TRBV28 and TRBJ2-1, with D possibly being TRBD2 (5 bases). Germline lookup yields CDR1 MDHEN and CDR2 SYDVKM. CDR3 length: 19 residues. Trimming removed 5 bases at V and 0 bases at J, with 23 bases between. The CDR3 DNA follows: TGTGCCAGCAGTCCCACCTCCGGGGTTACTTGGAGCTCCTACAATGAGCAGTTCTTC. It translates to CASSPTSGVTWSSYNEQFF.

The rearrangement links TRBV5-1 to TRBJ2-5; 10 bases line up with TRBD2. This CDR3 is built from 18 residues. Germline V CDR1 and CDR2: SGHRS, YFSETQ. Trimming cost V 3 bases and J 0 bases; bases outside gene matches: 11. The CDR3 DNA reads as TGCGCCAGCAGCTCCCCCGGACTAGCGGAAATGTACCAAGAGACCCAGTACTTC. Its protein is CASSSPGLAEMYQETQYF.

V usage is TRBV5-8 and J usage is TRBJ2-3, with 14 bases that match TRBD2. Germline V gene data show CDR1 as SGHTS and CDR2 as YDEGEE. CDR3 length: 16 amino acids. V dropped 4 bases and J dropped 4; count of bases not matched to a gene: 5. The CDR3 bases are TGTGCCAGCAGCAAGGGACTAGCGGGAGTTGCAGATACGCAGTATTTT. Its protein product is CASSKGLAGVADTQYF.

J is TRBJ2-1 and V is TRBV5-4; possible D gene TRBD2, 5 bases. Germline CDR1 and CDR2: SGHNT and YYREEE (reference sequence). Trimming cost V 1 base and J 2 bases, with 19 bases left between them. This CDR3 comprises 18 residues. In DNA form, the CDR3 reads TGTGCCAGCAGCTTGCCAATCAACTTAGGAGGCCCCTACAATGAGCAGTTCTTC. Its protein product is CASSLPINLGGPYNEQFF. Using reference TRBV5-4 and TRBJ2-1 for the parts outside the CDR3, the full variable domain is ETGVTQSPTHLIKTRGQQVTLRCSSQSGHNTVSWYQQALGQGPQFIFQYYREEENGRGNFPPRFSGLQFPNYSSELNVNALELDDSALYLCASSLPINLGGPYNEQFFGPGTRLTVL.

The V call is TRBV19, the J call TRBJ1-5; tentatively, D is TRBD1 (5 bases). Between the trimmed V and J ends, which lost 5 bases and 1 base, there was a span of 15 bases. Looked up from germline, CDR1 is LNHDA and CDR2 is SQIVND (reference sequence). The CDR3 sequence is 16 residues long. The CDR3 here is CASSGSGRRSNQPQHF. CDR3 in DNA: TGTGCCAGTAGTGGATCAGGGAGAAGAAGCAATCAGCCCCAGCATTTT.

V gene TRBV27 combines with J gene TRBJ2-1, with 8 positions matching TRBD2. CDR3 length: 16 residues. Germline CDR1 reads MNHEY; CDR2 reads SMNVEV (reference sequence). V was clipped by 2 bases and J by 4 bases; unmatched bases: 7. In DNA form, the CDR3 reads TGTGCCAGCAGTTTAATGGGGCTAGCGGGTTACAATGAGCAGTTCTTC. Protein: CASSLMGLAGYNEQFF.

This chain joins TRBV28 and TRBJ1-2, with D hard to call. Germline CDR1 is MDHEN and CDR2 is SYDVKM. V was shortened by 3 bases and J by 8 bases, with 10 bases between the two germline ends. This CDR3 has 12 residues. The CDR3 loop reads CASSFVVPGYTF. The CDR3 DNA follows: TGTGCCAGCAGTTTCGTCGTGCCAGGCTACACCTTC.

V usage is TRBV2 and J usage is TRBJ2-2, with TRBD2 matching over 9 bases. The J segment lost 1 base and the V segment lost 4 bases, leaving 1 base of the junction unmatched. Germline V lookup: CDR1 SNHLY, CDR2 FYNNEI. The length of the CDR3 is 15 residues. The DNA for the CDR3 is TGTGCCAGCAGTGGACTAGCGGTGAACACCGGGGAGCTGTTTTTT. Encoded protein: CASSGLAVNTGELFF.

The rearrangement uses TRBV6-1 and TRBJ2-3; D is unclear. Germline CDR1 reads MNHNS; CDR2 reads SASEGT. Trimming shortened V by 5 bases and J by 5 bases, and 17 bases separated the two germline ends. There are 15 residues in the CDR3. The CDR3 nucleotides are TGTGCCAGCAGTAATCGGCCCACTCTGGGAGATACGCAGTATTTT. It codes for CASSNRPTLGDTQYF.

This clone appeared a single time. This sequence joins TRBV19 and TRBJ2-7, with D tentatively TRBD2 (6 bases). Germline V gene data show CDR1 as LNHDA and CDR2 as SQIVND (reference sequence). Trimming stripped 3 bases from V and 6 bases from J, with 15 bases between. This CDR3 has 14 residues. The CDR3 DNA sequence: TGTGCCAGTAGTATCGGTACTAGCTTCACCGAGCAGTACTTC. The encoded protein is CASSIGTSFTEQYF.

This clone was counted a single time. The rearrangement links TRBV5-1 to TRBJ2-7, with TRBD1 as a possible D gene (5 bases). Germline CDR1 reads SGHRS; CDR2 reads YFSETQ. This CDR3 has 16 amino acids. The germline V and J ends were trimmed by 4 bases and 0 bases, with 17 bases remaining between them. CDR3: CASSNRLQGYSYEQYF. In DNA, the CDR3 is TGCGCCAGCAGCAATCGCCTGCAGGGCTACTCCTACGAGCAGTACTTC. The full variable domain, in which reference TRBV5-1 and TRBJ2-7 provide the parts outside the CDR3, is KAGVTQTPRYLIKTRGQQVTLSCSPISGHRSVSWYQQTPGQGLQFLFEYFSETQRNKGNFPGRFSGRQFSNSRSEMNVSTLELGDSALYLCASSNRLQGYSYEQYFGPGTRLTVT.

The chain recombines TRBV7-5 with TRBJ1-5; TRBD1, the D gene given by the table, was not confirmed from the DNA. TRBV7-5 constitutes a pseudogene. The CDR3 covers 19 residues. CDR3 sequence (DNA): TGTGCCAGAAGTGTCCCCGGATTTCAGGGGATAGATAGCAATCAGCCCCAGCATTTT. Translation: CARSVPGFQGIDSNQPQHF.

The chain carries TRBV6-6 and TRBJ2-7, with TRBD1 matching 8 bases. After removal of 8 bases from V and 3 bases from J, the junction contained 6 bases not matched to a gene. Germline V lookup: CDR1 MNHNY, CDR2 SVGAGI (reference sequence). This CDR3 spans 13 amino acids. As DNA, the CDR3 is TGTGCCAGCCAAGACAGGGGATACTACGAGCAGTACTTC. Translated, it gives CASQDRGYYEQYF.

As to this clone: Different DNA sequences within this sample yield the same CDR3. The chain couples TRBV4-1 to TRBJ2-5, with unresolved D. Per germline, CDR1 MGHRA and CDR2 YSYEKL. The CDR3 spans 12 residues. The V gene lost 1 base and the J gene lost 4 bases, with 4 bases spanning the gap. The CDR3 coding sequence is TGCGCCAGCAGCCAAGCTGGAGAGACCCAGTACTTC. It codes for CASSQAGETQYF.

The chain couples TRBV25-1 to TRBJ2-6; 9 nucleotides agree with TRBD1. The CDR3 runs 18 residues. V was pared by 5 bases and J by 0 bases, with 8 bases of the junction left unmatched. The germline V gene encodes CDR1 MGHDK and CDR2 SYGVNS. CDR3 DNA sequence: TGTGCCAGCAGTCCATCTGGGACAGGGCTCTCTGGGGCCAACGTCCTGACTTTC. Encoded protein: CASSPSGTGLSGANVLTF. Full variable domain (missing parts from reference TRBV25-1 and TRBJ2-6): EADIYQTPRYLVIGTGKKITLECSQTMGHDKMYWYQQDPGMELHLIHYSYGVNSTEKGDLSSESTVSRIRTEHFPLTLESARPSHTSQYLCASSPSGTGLSGANVLTFGAGSRLTVL.

Only one count was recorded for this clone. The chain has TRBV9 and TRBJ2-7; tentative D call: TRBD1 (9 bases). This CDR3 is built from 15 residues. V was clipped by 0 bases and J by 7 bases, with 17 bases between them. Germline lookup yields CDR1 SGDLS and CDR2 YYNGEE. The chain's CDR3 is CASSVAGSGTGEQYF. In DNA form, the CDR3 reads TGTGCCAGCAGCGTAGCTGGTAGCGGGACAGGGGAGCAGTACTTC.

The table lists this clone with a count of one. This chain joins TRBV28 and TRBJ1-4; 8 bases line up with TRBD1. This CDR3 is built from 14 residues. Germline V gene lookup returns CDR1 MDHEN and CDR2 SYDVKM. With V trimmed by 5 bases and J by 8 bases, 7 bases remained unmatched. The CDR3, as DNA: TGTGCCAGCAGTACTCGGACAGGGAACGAAAAACTGTTTTTT. Amino acid sequence: CASSTRTGNEKLFF.

This clone was detected only once. The chain joins TRBV28 to TRBJ2-7, with 8 bases that match TRBD2. Trimming at V came to 3 bases and at J to 0 bases, leaving 19 bases not matched to a gene. Germline V gene data show CDR1 as MDHEN and CDR2 as SYDVKM. This CDR3 is 20 amino acids long. CDR3 in DNA: TGTGCCAGCAGTTTTGAGTGGGGGGAAAAACTAGCGGCCATCTCCTACGAGCAGTACTTC. The encoded protein is CASSFEWGEKLAAISYEQYF.